The rows below give T cell receptor beta chains drawn from one sample of a study of blood T cell repertoires in COVID-19. TCRdb keeps only in-frame clones here, not all; method: immunoSEQ multiplex PCR. The table lists 200,000 to 250,000 clones, around 90% of them singletons, with under 7.5% in the top ten. Source material: peripheral blood. These receptors came from a man aged 55 to 70 who had recovered from COVID-19. Both conserved end residues are part of each CDR3. The order of the fields is V gene, clone size, D gene, J gene, CDR3 protein, CDR3 DNA. A D gene is named only where the DNA matches it firmly. Where a row states a size, it is once, few, many or the class of an expanded clone; other rows omit it.

TRBV10-3	NA	TRBD1	TRBJ1-1	CAISSGQALSTEAFF	TGTGCCATCAGCTCCGGACAGGCATTGTCCACTGAAGCTTTCTTT
TRBV2	NA	NA	TRBJ2-1	CASSEGLAVYNEQFF	TGTGCCAGCAGTGAAGGACTTGCGGTGTACAATGAGCAGTTCTTC
TRBV18	NA	TRBD1	TRBJ1-4	CASSFQAGTGFANEKLFF	TGTGCCAGCTCATTCCAAGCCGGGACAGGTTTTGCTAATGAAAAACTGTTTTTT
TRBV7-2	NA	NA	TRBJ2-5	CASSHSGQETQYF	TGTGCCAGCAGCCATAGCGGTCAAGAGACCCAGTACTTC
TRBV5-4	once	NA	TRBJ2-7	CASSFGGGSYEQYF	TGTGCCAGCAGCTTTGGGGGAGGCTCCTACGAGCAGTACTTC
TRBV3-1/TRBV3-2	NA	TRBD1	TRBJ2-7	CASSLTGQAYEQYF	TGTGCCAGCAGCCTAACCGGACAGGCCTACGAGCAGTACTTC
TRBV3-1/TRBV3-2	NA	NA	TRBJ2-4	CASSQKSGGLAKNIQYF	TGTGCCAGCAGCCAGAAGAGCGGAGGATTAGCCAAAAACATTCAGTACTTC
TRBV29-1	few	TRBD1	TRBJ1-2	CSVGDRGPVYGYTF	TGCAGCGTTGGCGACAGGGGGCCCGTCTATGGCTACACCTTC
TRBV9	NA	TRBD2	TRBJ2-1	CASSALLAGIYNEQFF	TGTGCCAGCAGCGCCCTACTAGCGGGAATCTACAATGAGCAGTTCTTC
TRBV7-2	NA	NA	TRBJ2-7	CASSLVVLTYEQYF	TGTGCCAGCAGCTTAGTAGTTCTCACCTACGAGCAGTACTTC
TRBV7-2	NA	TRBD1	TRBJ1-4	CASSTSTGVYEKLFF	TGTGCCAGCAGCACCTCGACAGGGGTTTATGAAAAACTGTTTTTT
TRBV6-1	NA	NA	TRBJ2-5	CASSEGSRGETQYF	TGTGCCAGCAGTGAAGGATCCAGGGGAGAGACCCAGTACTTC
TRBV6-5	few	NA	TRBJ1-2	CASSYSGQPSYGYTF	TGTGCCAGCAGTTACTCCGGACAGCCTTCGTATGGCTACACCTTC
TRBV9	NA	NA	TRBJ2-3	CASTHRGGGTDTQYF	TGTGCCAGCACACACAGGGGCGGGGGCACAGATACGCAGTATTTT
TRBV5-5	NA	TRBD1	TRBJ1-5	CASSGTGDQPQHF	TGTGCCAGCAGCGGGACAGGGGATCAGCCCCAGCATTTT
TRBV5-1	once	NA	TRBJ1-6	CASSYSPGSPLHF	TGCGCCAGCAGTTACTCCCCGGGTTCACCCCTCCACTTT
TRBV18	NA	NA	TRBJ1-1	CASSPIRVGSNTEAFF	TGTGCCAGCTCACCCATCAGGGTAGGGTCGAACACTGAAGCTTTCTTT
TRBV10-3	NA	TRBD1	TRBJ2-5	CAISPGQRETQYF	TGTGCCATCAGCCCGGGACAGCGAGAGACCCAGTACTTC
TRBV11-2	NA	NA	TRBJ2-1	CASSPGERRRQFF	TGTGCCAGCAGCCCAGGGGAGAGGCGGCGGCAGTTCTTC
TRBV9	once	NA	TRBJ1-2	CASSESGGGYGYTF	TGTGCCAGCAGCGAATCCGGGGGAGGCTATGGCTACACCTTC
TRBV27	NA	NA	TRBJ1-1	CASSLREKNTEAFF	TGTGCCAGCAGTTTGAGGGAGAAGAACACTGAAGCTTTCTTT
TRBV30	NA	TRBD2	TRBJ2-7	CAWKAGGPGEQYF	TGTGCCTGGAAAGCGGGAGGGCCAGGGGAGCAGTACTTC
TRBV5-1	NA	NA	TRBJ1-1	CASSLGGTSNTEAFF	TGCGCCAGCAGCCTGGGGGGCACCTCGAACACTGAAGCTTTCTTT
TRBV19	few	TRBD1	TRBJ2-7	CASSFRTGPRNEQYF	TGTGCCAGTAGTTTCCGGACAGGCCCAAGGAACGAGCAGTACTTC
TRBV7-2	NA	NA	TRBJ1-3	CASSSTLRGLGNTIYF	TGTGCCAGCAGCTCAACCCTGCGGGGATTGGGAAACACCATATATTTT
TRBV7-6	NA	TRBD1	TRBJ1-1	CASSLKGQGARNTEAFF	TGTGCCAGCAGCTTAAAGGGACAGGGGGCCCGGAACACTGAAGCTTTCTTT
TRBV5-1	NA	TRBD1	TRBJ1-2	CASSLEVGPGQGGGYTF	TGCGCCAGCAGCTTGGAAGTCGGACCGGGACAGGGGGGTGGCTACACCTTC
TRBV30	NA	TRBD1	TRBJ1-6	CAWTRRDRASPLHF	TGTGCCTGGACCCGCCGGGACAGGGCTTCACCCCTCCACTTT
TRBV5-6	few	TRBD1	TRBJ1-2	CASSVRPGQVYGYTF	TGTGCCAGCAGCGTAAGACCGGGACAGGTCTATGGCTACACCTTC
TRBV18	NA	TRBD1	TRBJ2-3	CASSPLGTGAEDTQYF	TGTGCCAGCTCACCACTTGGGACAGGGGCGGAAGATACGCAGTATTTT
TRBV7-2	NA	TRBD1	TRBJ1-3	CASSPRQGAGNTIYF	TGTGCCAGCAGCCCCAGACAGGGGGCTGGAAACACCATATATTTT
TRBV7-3	NA	TRBD1	TRBJ2-3	CASTKDRDSPTDTQYF	TGTGCCAGCACCAAAGACCGGGACAGCCCCACAGATACGCAGTATTTT
TRBV12-5	NA	TRBD1	TRBJ2-3	CASGLGQGVRADTQYF	TGTGCTAGTGGACTCGGACAGGGGGTACGCGCAGATACGCAGTATTTT
TRBV3-1/TRBV3-2	NA	TRBD2	TRBJ2-4	CASSQDLVGGLKNIQYF	TGTGCCAGCAGCCAAGATTTGGTGGGAGGGCTCAAAAACATTCAGTACTTC
TRBV6-5	NA	NA	TRBJ2-3	CAINRVRTDTQYF	TGTGCCATCAACAGGGTACGCACAGATACGCAGTATTTT
TRBV5-4	NA	NA	TRBJ2-2	CASSFGNTGELFF	TGTGCCAGCAGCTTCGGTAACACCGGGGAGCTGTTTTTT
TRBV28	NA	NA	TRBJ1-1	CASSLAGPNTEAFF	TGTGCCAGCAGTTTAGCAGGGCCGAACACTGAAGCTTTCTTT
TRBV10-3	NA	NA	TRBJ2-5	CAISLQQGGDQYF	TGTGCCATCAGCTTGCAACAGGGGGGGGACCAGTACTTC
TRBV2	NA	NA	TRBJ2-5	CASTGQGGPETQYF	TGTGCCAGCACCGGCCAGGGGGGACCAGAGACCCAGTACTTC
TRBV30	NA	NA	TRBJ1-5	CAFSSGTGFRGDSNQPQHF	TGTGCCTTCAGCTCGGGGACCGGATTCCGCGGGGATAGCAATCAGCCCCAGCATTTT
TRBV30	NA	TRBD2	TRBJ2-7	CAWSVLAGTSYEQYF	TGTGCCTGGAGTGTACTAGCGGGCACCTCCTACGAGCAGTACTTC
TRBV7-2	NA	NA	TRBJ1-3	CASSLVGSSGNTIYF	TGTGCCAGCAGCTTAGTCGGGAGCTCTGGAAACACCATATATTTT
TRBV6-2/TRBV6-3	NA	TRBD2	TRBJ2-1	CASSWGKTSGDSYNEQFF	TGTGCCAGCAGTTGGGGGAAAACTAGCGGAGACTCCTACAATGAGCAGTTCTTC
TRBV7-3	NA	NA	TRBJ2-2	CASSLNAATNTGELFF	TGTGCCAGCAGCCTCAATGCGGCGACGAACACCGGGGAGCTGTTTTTT
TRBV2	NA	TRBD1	TRBJ1-2	CASSPTGDYGYTF	TGTGCCAGCAGCCCAACAGGGGACTATGGCTACACCTTC
TRBV19	NA	TRBD2	TRBJ2-1	CASTTSGRAYNEQFF	TGTGCCAGTACAACTAGCGGGAGGGCCTACAATGAGCAGTTCTTC
TRBV3-1/TRBV3-2	NA	TRBD1	TRBJ2-1	CASSPRDRGVDEQFF	TGTGCCAGCAGCCCTAGGGACAGGGGGGTCGATGAGCAGTTCTTC
TRBV6-5	NA	TRBD2	TRBJ2-2	CASSYSSGGSGELFF	TGTGCCAGCAGTTACAGCAGCGGGGGCTCCGGGGAGCTGTTTTTT